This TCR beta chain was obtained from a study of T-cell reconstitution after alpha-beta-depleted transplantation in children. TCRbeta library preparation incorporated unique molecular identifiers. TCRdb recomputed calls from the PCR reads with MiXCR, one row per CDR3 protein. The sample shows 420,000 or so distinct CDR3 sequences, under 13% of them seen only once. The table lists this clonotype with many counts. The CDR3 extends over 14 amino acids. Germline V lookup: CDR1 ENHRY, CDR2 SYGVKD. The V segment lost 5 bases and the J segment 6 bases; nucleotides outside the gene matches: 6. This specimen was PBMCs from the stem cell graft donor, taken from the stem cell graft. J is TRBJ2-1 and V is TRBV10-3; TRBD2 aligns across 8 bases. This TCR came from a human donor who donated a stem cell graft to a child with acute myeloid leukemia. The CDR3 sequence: CAISKGLDPNEQFF. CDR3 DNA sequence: TGTGCCATCAGTAAGGGACTAGATCCCAATGAGCAGTTCTTC.